This TCR beta chain is drawn from a study of OX40 agonist ivuxolimab in advanced cancers. A note on the overall study: The costimulatory receptor OX40 (CD134) was targeted by ivuxolimab, a fully human IgG2 agonistic monoclonal antibody. Prior anti-PD-1, anti-PD-L1 or anti-CTLA-4 therapy was permitted, and approximately 41% of dose-escalation patients had received checkpoint inhibitors. The paper reports the monotherapy dose-escalation portion (N ≈ 50 patients) of the phase I ivuxolimab trial. Intravenous ivuxolimab was administered to patients every 2 weeks at six dose levels: 0.01, 0.1, 0.3, 1.5, 3 and 10 mg/kg. In the dose-escalation cohort, more than 75% of patients were male, and the mean age was around 60 years, with a range of roughly 20 to 85. Peripheral TCRbeta sequencing was intended to test whether TCR sequence diversity was altered and clonal T-cell expansion was caused by ivuxolimab. Of the roughly 52 patients in dose escalation, 19 had hepatocellular carcinoma, around 15 had melanoma, 9 had renal cell carcinoma and 9 had head and neck cancer. Three dose-escalation patients achieved partial responses, one with hepatocellular carcinoma and two with cutaneous melanoma. The study at large found these results: At doses from 0.1 to 3.0 mg/kg, clonal expansion was seen in both CD4+ and CD8+ blood T cells between baseline and week 6. Low levels of normalized T-cell clonal expansion were also shown by some nonresponding patients. After ivuxolimab, CD8+ T cells had more expanded clones than CD4+ T cells on average. In partial responders in the 0.1-3.0 mg/kg groups, normalized peripheral clonal expansion was found to be among the lowest, especially among CD8+ T cells. The antigen specificity of the clonally expanded peripheral T cells was not determined.

Patients with a history of autoimmune disease or receiving systemic immunosuppression were excluded from the trial. Peripheral blood for TCR sequencing was drawn from every dose cohort at baseline, at cycle 4 day 1 and at cycle 7 day 1. The samples were taken from a phase I, first-in-human, multicenter, open-label dose-escalation trial of ivuxolimab. Adults with locally advanced or metastatic melanoma, renal cell, hepatocellular, or head and neck squamous cell carcinoma were enrolled in the trial. Before TCR sequencing, CD4+ T cells and CD8+ T cells were sorted from peripheral blood as separate populations. With respect to this clone: Its antigen specificity is not known. Base qualities are not recorded, but no much larger clone differs from it by a single base.

The CDR3 runs 13 amino acids, cysteine and phenylalanine included. Only the CDR3 DNA stays, 39 bases, in frame from base 1. The germline V gene specifies SGHRS as CDR1 and YFSETQ as CDR2. Trimming removed 4 bases from V and 3 bases from J, leaving 10 bases between the germline ends. Genomic DNA was extracted from sorted cells for sequencing of the TCRbeta CDR3 region. TCRbeta CDR3 regions were sequenced using the immunoSEQ Assay. Entries here come from immuneACCESS through TCRdb and include only in-frame sequences with V and J called. Some clones fail to appear in such tables; in the studies checked, an unresolved V gene covers under half of the shortfall, and the cause of the remainder is unknown. A total of around 40,000 clones appear in this sample, around 86% of them only once. The top ten constitute 0.35% to 0.45% of the sample.

The chain employs TRBV5-1 and TRBJ2-5, with a weak D call of TRBD1 (5 bases match). This sequence originates from an adult with an advanced solid tumor such as melanoma, head and neck, liver or kidney cancer. The specimen comprised CD4+ or CD8+ T cells sorted from blood, sampled in a trial of the OX40 agonist ivuxolimab. This receptor carries the CDR3 CASSQTQEETQYF. The DNA sequence is TGCGCCAGCAGCCAAACACAGGAAGAGACCCAGTACTTC.